The 9 T cell receptor beta chains listed next were all sequenced from one sample in a study of blood T cell repertoires in COVID-19. The data were produced by immunoSEQ multiplex PCR, yet TCRdb's version contains in-frame clones alone and is incomplete. The profile shows about 230,000 clones, just over 85% of them singletons. The sequencing sample was made of PBMCs or T cells enriched from blood (not recorded which). The receptor set was obtained from a young man who had recovered from COVID-19.

V usage is TRBV7-9 and J usage is TRBJ2-1; TRBD2 agrees at 13 bases. After removal of 5 bases from V and 0 bases from J, the junction contained 4 bases not matched to a gene. This CDR3 is 17 amino acids long. CDR1 and CDR2 from the germline V gene are SEHNR and FQNEAQ (reference sequence). The CDR3, as DNA: TGTGCCAGCAGCGACGGGACTAGCGGGACCTCCTACAATGAGCAGTTCTTC. It yields the protein CASSDGTSGTSYNEQFF.

The CDR3 reads CASSQGSVRGTEAFF. In DNA, the CDR3 is TGTGCCAGCAGCCAAGGGTCAGTAAGGGGCACTGAAGCTTTCTTT. This chain connects TRBV14 to TRBJ1-1; tentatively, D is TRBD1 (5 bases). CDR3 length: 15 residues. With 1 base removed from V and 4 bases from J, the gap between germline ends came to 13 bases. Germline assignment: CDR1 SGHDN and CDR2 FVKESK.

V and J are TRBV25-1 and TRBJ1-5, with 8 bases identical to TRBD1. Germline V gives CDR1 MGHDK, CDR2 SYGVNS. This CDR3 region has 14 residues. Trimming took 3 bases from V and 3 from J; bases not matched to a gene: 1. The CDR3: CASSDRGLNQPQHF. DNA of the CDR3: TGTGCCAGCAGTGACAGGGGGCTCAATCAGCCCCAGCATTTT. The whole variable domain, filled in from reference TRBV25-1 and TRBJ1-5, reads EADIYQTPRYLVIGTGKKITLECSQTMGHDKMYWYQQDPGMELHLIHYSYGVNSTEKGDLSSESTVSRIRTEHFPLTLESARPSHTSQYLCASSDRGLNQPQHFGDGTRLSIL.

The CDR3 here is CAWSLRDRGNTEAFF. In DNA form, the CDR3 reads TGTGCCTGGAGTCTCCGGGACAGAGGGAACACTGAAGCTTTCTTT. This chain connects TRBV30 to TRBJ1-1, with TRBD1 matching over 7 bases. Germline V lookup: CDR1 GTSNPN, CDR2 SVGIG (reference sequence). The CDR3 length is 15 residues. The junction had 7 bases not matched to a gene; V was cut back by 2 bases and J by 1 base.

This clone occurred a few times. This chain connects TRBV10-1 to TRBJ2-1; 7 bases agree with TRBD2. V dropped 3 bases and J dropped 2; count of bases not matched to a gene: 4. The CDR3 spans 15 residues. In germline, CDR1 is WNHNN, CDR2 SYGVQD (reference sequence). CDR3 protein: CASSEGSGPYNEQFF. In DNA, the CDR3 is TGCGCCAGCAGTGAAGGTAGCGGGCCCTACAATGAGCAGTTCTTC.

The chain recombines TRBV5-1 with TRBJ2-2; 8 positions match TRBD1. This CDR3 is 16 amino acids long. Germline-derived CDR1 and CDR2 are SGHRS and YFSETQ. J lost 7 bases, V lost 0 bases, and 8 bases had no gene match. CDR3 coding DNA: TGCGCCAGCAGCTTGGCCGATCGGGGGACAGGCGGGGAGCTGTTTTTT. It translates to CASSLADRGTGGELFF.

The chain couples TRBV4-1 to TRBJ2-7, with D unresolved. CDR3 size: 14 residues. The V gene lost 0 bases and the J gene lost 2 bases, with 8 bases spanning the gap. Germline V gene lookup returns CDR1 MGHRA and CDR2 YSYEKL. The CDR3 nucleotides read TGCGCCAGCAGCCAAGACGCGTTAACCTACGAGCAGTACTTC. Residues: CASSQDALTYEQYF.

V and J are TRBV11-2 and TRBJ2-7; tentative D call: TRBD2 (6 bases). The CDR3 extends over 15 amino acids. V lost 3 bases and J lost 6, with 18 bases in between. CDR1 and CDR2 (germline): SGHAT, FQNNGV. The chain's CDR3 is CASSFIPGLSSEQYF. CDR3 DNA: TGTGCCAGCAGCTTCATACCGGGACTGAGCTCCGAGCAGTACTTC.

This chain connects TRBV5-5 to TRBJ2-1; a possible D gene is TRBD2 (5 bases). CDR1 is SGHKS and CDR2 is YYEKEE in the germline V gene (reference sequence). V was trimmed by 1 base and J by 0 bases, leaving 8 bases between them. CDR3 length equals 15 residues. CDR3 region: CASSLRRDSYNEQFF. CDR3 nucleotide sequence: TGTGCCAGCAGCTTGCGTCGGGACTCCTACAATGAGCAGTTCTTC.